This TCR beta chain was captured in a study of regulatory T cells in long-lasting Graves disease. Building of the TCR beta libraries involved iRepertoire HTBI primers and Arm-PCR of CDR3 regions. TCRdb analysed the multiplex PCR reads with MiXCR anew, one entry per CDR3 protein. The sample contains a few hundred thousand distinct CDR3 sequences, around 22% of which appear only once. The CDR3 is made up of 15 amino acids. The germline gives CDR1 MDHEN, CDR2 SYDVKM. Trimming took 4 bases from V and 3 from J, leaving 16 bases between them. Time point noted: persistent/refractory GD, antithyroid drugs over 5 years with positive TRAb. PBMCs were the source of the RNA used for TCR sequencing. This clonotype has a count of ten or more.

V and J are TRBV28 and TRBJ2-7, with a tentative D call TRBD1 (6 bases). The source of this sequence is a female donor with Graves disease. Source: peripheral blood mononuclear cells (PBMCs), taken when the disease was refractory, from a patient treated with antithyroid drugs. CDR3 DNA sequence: TGTGCCAGCAGTTCCCCGAGGGACACCATCTACGAGCAGTACTTC. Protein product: CASSSPRDTIYEQYF. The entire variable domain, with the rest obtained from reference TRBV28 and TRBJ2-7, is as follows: DVKVTQSSRYLVKRTGEKVFLECVQDMDHENMFWYRQDPGLGLRLIYFSYDVKMKEKGDIPEGYSVSREKKERFSLILESASTNQTSMYLCASSSPRDTIYEQYFGPGTRLTVT.